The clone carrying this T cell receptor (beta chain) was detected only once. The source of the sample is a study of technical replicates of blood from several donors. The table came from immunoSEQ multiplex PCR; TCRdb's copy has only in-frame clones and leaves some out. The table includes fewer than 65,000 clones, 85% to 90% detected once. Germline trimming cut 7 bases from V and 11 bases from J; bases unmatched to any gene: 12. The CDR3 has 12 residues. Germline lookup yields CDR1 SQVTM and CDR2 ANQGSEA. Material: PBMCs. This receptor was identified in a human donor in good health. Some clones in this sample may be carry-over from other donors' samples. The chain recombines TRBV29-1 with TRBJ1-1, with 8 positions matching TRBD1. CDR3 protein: CSAGQGTGAAFF. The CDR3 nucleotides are TGCAGCGCTGGACAGGGAACTGGAGCTGCTTTCTTT.